The clone carrying this T cell receptor beta chain was recorded a few times. Its matching antigen is unknown. These data originate in a study of cytomegalovirus exposure and HLA in healthy donors. Researchers ran the PCR with 60 Vbeta and 13 Jbeta primers. The assay was immunoSEQ multiplex PCR, and TCRdb's table has in-frame clones only and misses some. The sample holds about 140,000 clones, approximately 77% seen once. Study-wide findings and caveats: A link between a missense DCLRE1C variant and TCR beta V- and J-gene trimming emerged from a later analysis. Later on, an analysis found that several of the most significant clusters appeared to be linked to common viral pathogens, which included parvovirus B19. Most sequenced TCRs were rare (though some public TCRs occurred in many donors).

CDR1 SGHVS and CDR2 FNYEAQ come from the germline V gene. The CDR3 is 15 amino acids. Trimming cost V 4 bases and J 5 bases, with 17 bases left between them. Sequences were obtained from PBMCs. This receptor was identified in a man aged 30 to 45 in good health and CMV-seronegative. The chain couples TRBV7-6 to TRBJ2-5; the D gene is possibly TRBD1 (6 bases). The CDR3 sequence: CASSYRVGASETQYF. The CDR3 nucleotides are TGTGCCAGCAGCTACAGGGTTGGAGCGAGTGAGACCCAGTACTTC.